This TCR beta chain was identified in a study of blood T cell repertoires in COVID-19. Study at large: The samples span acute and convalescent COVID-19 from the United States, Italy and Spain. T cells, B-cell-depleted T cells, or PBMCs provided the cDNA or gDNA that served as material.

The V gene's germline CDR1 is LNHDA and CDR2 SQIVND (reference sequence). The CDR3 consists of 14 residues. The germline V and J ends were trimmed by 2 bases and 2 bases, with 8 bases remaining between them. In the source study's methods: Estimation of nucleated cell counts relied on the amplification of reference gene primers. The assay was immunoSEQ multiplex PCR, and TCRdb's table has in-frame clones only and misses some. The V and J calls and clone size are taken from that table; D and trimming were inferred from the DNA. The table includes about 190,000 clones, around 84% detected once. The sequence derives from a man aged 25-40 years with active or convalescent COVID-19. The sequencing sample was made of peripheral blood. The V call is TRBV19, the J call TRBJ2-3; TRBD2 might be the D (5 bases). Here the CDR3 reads CASSITGLTDTQYF. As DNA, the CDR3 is TGTGCCAGTAGTATAACCGGACTCACAGATACGCAGTATTTT.